These 21 T cell receptor beta chains share one sample of origin, sequenced in a study of blood T cell repertoires in COVID-19. TCRdb's table, derived via immunoSEQ multiplex PCR, lists solely in-frame clones and lacks some. Of 180,000 or so clones listed, just under 85% were seen once; the top ten hold around 7.6%. Sequencing was done on a sample of peripheral blood. These receptors all stem from a middle-aged man who had recovered from COVID-19.

The gene calls are TRBV7-9 and TRBJ1-2, with 9 bases fitting TRBD1. CDR1 SEHNR and CDR2 FQNEAQ come from the germline V gene (reference sequence). J was trimmed by 4 bases and V by 5 bases; bases with no gene match: 2. This CDR3 is built from 13 residues. CDR3 sequence: CASSDRGSYGYTF. CDR3 nucleotides: TGTGCCAGCAGCGACAGGGGGAGCTATGGCTACACCTTC.

The CDR3 reads CAWSWPGRSTNEKLFF. CDR3 nucleotide sequence: TGTGCCTGGAGTTGGCCAGGAAGAAGTACTAATGAAAAACTGTTTTTT. The rearrangement uses TRBV30 and TRBJ1-4; D remains unclear. In germline, CDR1 is GTSNPN, CDR2 SVGIG (reference sequence). This CDR3 is 16 amino acids long. The V end was cut by 2 bases, the J end by 2 bases, with 15 bases between.

This clone was detected only a few times. J is TRBJ2-7 and V is TRBV6-2 or TRBV6-3; D is unresolved. CDR1 is MNHEY and CDR2 is SVGEGT in the germline V gene. This CDR3 has 12 amino acids. V was cut by 4 bases and J by 6 bases, with 10 bases left in between. CDR3 DNA sequence: TGTGCCAGCAGTTTGAGCTCGCGCGAGCAGTACTTC. Its protein is CASSLSSREQYF.

This clone was seen repeatedly, ten times or more. This chain connects TRBV6-5 to TRBJ1-1; 7 bases are shared with TRBD1. Germline V gene sequence: CDR1 MNHEY, CDR2 SVGAGI. J gave up 3 bases and V 8 bases, and 9 bases lay outside the gene matches. The CDR3 contains 14 residues. The CDR3 sequence: CASGKGGLDTEAFF. The CDR3 coding sequence is TGTGCCAGCGGCAAAGGGGGCTTGGACACTGAAGCTTTCTTT.

The genes are TRBV4-3 and TRBJ2-3; 9 nucleotides agree with TRBD1. Trimming cost V 1 base and J 4 bases; bases outside gene matches: 3. This CDR3 has 15 residues. Germline CDR1 LGHNA, CDR2 YSLEER. DNA of the CDR3: TGCGCCAGCAGCCAAGGGGACAGGGCGGCAGATACGCAGTATTTT. This codes for CASSQGDRAADTQYF.

The chain has TRBV5-1 and TRBJ2-5, with D possibly being TRBD2 (5 bases). With 4 bases removed from V and 3 bases from J, the gap between germline ends came to 13 bases. This CDR3 has 14 residues. Germline assignment: CDR1 SGHRS and CDR2 YFSETQ. The CDR3 sequence: CASSSAIGEETQYF. The CDR3, as DNA: TGCGCCAGCAGCAGTGCTATCGGGGAAGAGACCCAGTACTTC.

CDR3 loop: CAWSGQTGAQPQHF. CDR3 DNA sequence: TGTGCCTGGAGTGGCCAAACAGGGGCCCAGCCCCAGCATTTT. The gene calls are TRBV30 and TRBJ1-5; 7 nucleotides match TRBD1. Germline V gene sequence: CDR1 GTSNPN, CDR2 SVGIG (reference sequence). With 1 base clipped from V and 7 bases from J, the junction kept 7 bases outside the gene matches. This CDR3 comprises 14 residues.

This clone was recorded only once. CDR3 protein: CASSVDEGAGGYTF. The CDR3 DNA follows: TGTGCCAGCAGCGTAGATGAGGGCGCAGGTGGCTACACCTTC. V gene TRBV9 combines with J gene TRBJ1-2, with no clear D. Germline V lookup: CDR1 SGDLS, CDR2 YYNGEE. This CDR3 has 14 residues. Trimming took 0 bases from V and 7 from J, leaving 13 bases between them.

This chain links TRBV6-5 with TRBJ2-3; D might be TRBD2 (6 bases). Germline V gives CDR1 MNHEY, CDR2 SVGAGI. V was shortened by 6 bases and J by 7 bases, with 14 bases between the two germline ends. This CDR3 comprises 13 residues. The CDR3 region has the DNA TGTGCCAGCAGAGTCGCCGGGAGAAATACGCAGTATTTT. Protein sequence: CASRVAGRNTQYF.

This chain connects TRBV12-5 to TRBJ2-3; 10 bases align to TRBD2. V lost 8 bases to trimming and J lost 2 bases; unmatched junction nucleotides: 10. The germline V gene encodes CDR1 LGHNT and CDR2 FRNRAP. This CDR3 comprises 16 residues. CDR3 loop: CASTLAGGTNTDTQYF. In nucleotides, the CDR3 is TGTGCTAGTACGTTAGCGGGGGGCACAAACACAGATACGCAGTATTTT.

This clone has more than one count but fewer than ten. This chain joins TRBV28 and TRBJ2-1; 9 bases line up with TRBD1. Germline-derived CDR1 and CDR2 are MDHEN and SYDVKM. V lost 10 bases to trimming and J lost 5 bases; unmatched junction nucleotides: 12. The CDR3 length is 15 residues. CDR3 sequence (DNA): TGTGCCACCTCGTTACGGGACAGGGTCGACAATGAGCAGTTCTTC. Its protein is CATSLRDRVDNEQFF.

The chain links TRBV11-2 to TRBJ1-1; no firm D call. CDR3 length equals 15 residues. The germline V gene has CDR1 SGHAT and CDR2 FQNNGV. Trimming pared 5 bases from V and 7 bases from J, leaving 20 bases between. The CDR3 region is CASSPLWRRRFEAFF. In nucleotides, the CDR3 is TGTGCCAGCAGCCCCCTCTGGAGACGCCGGTTTGAAGCTTTCTTT.

This rearrangement joins TRBV28 to TRBJ1-5, with TRBD1 matching 9 bases. There are 15 residues in the CDR3. Germline CDR1 reads MDHEN; CDR2 reads SYDVKM. J lost 3 bases, V lost 10 bases, and 10 bases had no gene match. CDR3 DNA sequence: TGTGCCATCCGTAAGGGGACAGGGCTCAATCAGCCCCAGCATTTT. Protein product: CAIRKGTGLNQPQHF.

V and J are TRBV10-3 and TRBJ2-7; tentatively, D is TRBD2 (7 bases). The CDR3 is 14 amino acids. Deletions cut 6 bases from V and 5 bases from J, with 17 bases between. Looked up from germline, CDR1 is ENHRY and CDR2 is SYGVKD. CDR3 sequence: CAISRDTGGHEQYF. The CDR3 coding sequence is TGTGCCATCAGCCGGGACACGGGGGGCCACGAGCAGTACTTC.

The chain employs TRBV5-6 and TRBJ2-1; D is unclear. Germline assignment: CDR1 SGHDT and CDR2 YYEEEE. The CDR3 contains 13 residues. V dropped 4 bases and J dropped 9 bases, with 14 bases sitting between them. CDR3 region: CASSQMKFGEQFF. The CDR3 nucleotides are TGTGCCAGCAGCCAGATGAAGTTTGGTGAGCAGTTCTTC.

There are a few counts of this clone. The rearrangement joins TRBV20-1 to TRBJ1-1; D remains ambiguous. The CDR3 extends over 11 amino acids. Germline-derived CDR1 and CDR2 are DFQATT and SNEGSKA (reference sequence). The V gene lost 0 bases and the J gene lost 10 bases, with 9 bases spanning the gap. Here the CDR3 DNA reads TGCAGTGCTAGAGATCCGGGGAGAGCTTTCTTT. This sequence encodes CSARDPGRAFF.

This clone has a count of ten or more. Here the CDR3 reads CASSQETPGETQYF. In DNA form, the CDR3 reads TGTGCCAGCAGCCAAGAAACCCCGGGGGAGACCCAGTACTTC. The chain has TRBV4-2 and TRBJ2-5, with TRBD2 as a possible D gene (5 bases). This CDR3 spans 14 amino acids. CDR1 is LGHNA and CDR2 is YNFKEQ in the germline V gene. Trimming removed 0 bases at V and 5 bases at J, with 10 bases between.

The chain combines TRBV7-8 with TRBJ1-1; possible D gene TRBD1, 5 bases. Trimming cost V 1 base and J 1 base, with 16 bases left between them. Germline CDR1 is SGHVS and CDR2 is FQNEAQ. The CDR3 covers 17 residues. The CDR3 nucleotides read TGTGCCAGCAGCTTAGATCGGGGGGGGTCTTCGAACACTGAAGCTTTCTTT. Translation: CASSLDRGGSSNTEAFF.

This clone was counted a single time. The CDR3 DNA sequence: TGTGCCAGCAGTTTAATGGGCAACTCCTACGAGCAGTACTTC. This codes for CASSLMGNSYEQYF. This chain joins TRBV28 and TRBJ2-7; D not resolved. The CDR3 is 14 amino acids. CDR1 and CDR2 from the germline V gene are MDHEN and SYDVKM. V was cut by 2 bases and J by 0 bases, with 8 bases left in between.

The V gene is TRBV7-2, the J gene TRBJ1-1; D unresolved. The germline V and J ends were trimmed by 1 base and 0 bases, with 6 bases remaining between them. Germline lookup yields CDR1 SGHTA and CDR2 FQGNSA. CDR3 length: 14 residues. The CDR3 nucleotides are TGTGCCAGCAGCTTAGTTCCTCTGAACACTGAAGCTTTCTTT. Its protein is CASSLVPLNTEAFF.

The rearrangement uses TRBV7-3 and TRBJ1-6; unclear D gene. The CDR3 sequence is 14 residues long. Germline V gene sequence: CDR1 SGHTA, CDR2 FQGTGA. Trimming pared 2 bases from V and 9 bases from J, leaving 11 bases between. The CDR3 nucleotides read TGTGCCAGCAGCTTAGGGTATCGGGGTTCACCCCTCCACTTT. As protein: CASSLGYRGSPLHF. The full variable domain, in which reference TRBV7-3 and TRBJ1-6 provide the parts outside the CDR3, is GAGVSQTPSNKVTEKGKYVELRCDPISGHTALYWYRQSLGQGPEFLIYFQGTGAADDSGLPNDRFFAVRPEGSVSTLKIQRTERGDSAVYLCASSLGYRGSPLHFGNGTRLTVT.